The rows below give T cell receptor beta chains drawn from one sample of a study of control samples from healthy donors and cancer patients. Only in-frame clones appear in the TCRdb table, and some are missing; sequencing was by immunoSEQ multiplex PCR. Of about 120,000 clones listed, just over 90% are singletons. Sequencing was done on a sample of blood. The receptor set was obtained from a woman under 30 in good health. The CDR3 runs from the conserved cysteine through the conserved F or W. The order of the fields is D gene, J gene, clone size, V gene, CDR3 protein, CDR3 DNA. D genes are given only for firm matches. Size is stated for part of the rows, as once, few or many counts, or as a class when the clone is expanded.

D gene: NA; J gene: TRBJ2-4; clone size: NA; V gene: TRBV27; CDR3 protein: CASSLSPSQVPTF; CDR3 DNA: TGTGCCAGCAGTTTATCACCCTCCCAAGTCCCGACATTC
D gene: NA; J gene: TRBJ2-3; clone size: NA; V gene: TRBV7-2; CDR3 protein: CASSLSGLLTDTQYF; CDR3 DNA: TGTGCCAGCAGCTTAAGCGGGCTCCTCACAGATACGCAGTATTTT
D gene: TRBD1; J gene: TRBJ1-2; clone size: NA; V gene: TRBV10-3; CDR3 protein: CAIKPGQGSYGYTF; CDR3 DNA: TGTGCCATCAAGCCGGGACAGGGGAGCTATGGCTACACCTTC
D gene: NA; J gene: TRBJ1-1; clone size: NA; V gene: TRBV20-1; CDR3 protein: CSAWGNTEAFF; CDR3 DNA: TGCAGCGCTTGGGGCAACACTGAAGCTTTCTTT
D gene: TRBD1; J gene: TRBJ2-7; clone size: NA; V gene: TRBV5-4; CDR3 protein: CASSPVAGTGGHEQYF; CDR3 DNA: TGTGCCAGCAGCCCGGTGGCCGGGACAGGGGGCCACGAGCAGTACTTC
D gene: NA; J gene: TRBJ1-1; clone size: NA; V gene: TRBV18; CDR3 protein: CASSRVGTEAFF; CDR3 DNA: TGTGCCAGCTCACGCGTCGGGACAGAAGCTTTCTTT
D gene: NA; J gene: TRBJ2-1; clone size: NA; V gene: TRBV19; CDR3 protein: CASSRVGGYNEQFF; CDR3 DNA: TGTGCCAGTAGTCGAGTCGGAGGGTACAATGAGCAGTTCTTC
D gene: NA; J gene: TRBJ1-4; clone size: NA; V gene: TRBV4-3; CDR3 protein: CASSQVPDEKLFF; CDR3 DNA: TGCGCCAGCAGCCAAGTCCCAGATGAAAAACTGTTTTTT
D gene: NA; J gene: TRBJ1-2; clone size: NA; V gene: TRBV6-5; CDR3 protein: CASSYRSGDPYYGYTF; CDR3 DNA: TGTGCCAGCAGTTACAGAAGCGGGGACCCTTACTATGGCTACACCTTC
D gene: NA; J gene: TRBJ2-3; clone size: NA; V gene: TRBV10-3; CDR3 protein: CAIRAGVSSTDTQYF; CDR3 DNA: TGTGCCATCAGAGCCGGGGTCTCTAGCACAGATACGCAGTATTTT
D gene: TRBD1; J gene: TRBJ1-2; clone size: NA; V gene: TRBV24-1; CDR3 protein: CATSVAGGNGYTF; CDR3 DNA: TGTGCCACCAGTGTGGCAGGGGGGAATGGCTACACCTTC
D gene: TRBD2; J gene: TRBJ2-5; clone size: once; V gene: TRBV2; CDR3 protein: CASTPGGAGGGETQYF; CDR3 DNA: TGTGCCAGCACCCCCGGAGGGGCGGGGGGAGGAGAGACCCAGTACTTC
D gene: NA; J gene: TRBJ1-1; clone size: NA; V gene: TRBV7-3; CDR3 protein: CATAVTGGAEAFF; CDR3 DNA: TGTGCCACAGCCGTAACCGGCGGGGCTGAAGCTTTCTTT
D gene: NA; J gene: TRBJ1-2; clone size: NA; V gene: TRBV24-1; CDR3 protein: CATSDPGSGYTF; CDR3 DNA: TGTGCCACCAGTGATCCTGGATCTGGCTACACCTTC
D gene: TRBD2; J gene: TRBJ2-2; clone size: NA; V gene: TRBV7-8; CDR3 protein: CASSFFSGLAGVNTGELFF; CDR3 DNA: TGTGCCAGCAGCTTTTTCTCGGGACTAGCGGGAGTTAACACCGGGGAGCTGTTTTTT
D gene: TRBD2; J gene: TRBJ2-3; clone size: NA; V gene: TRBV9; CDR3 protein: CASSDRTSGDTDTQYF; CDR3 DNA: TGTGCCAGCAGCGACCGGACTAGCGGTGACACAGATACGCAGTATTTT
D gene: NA; J gene: TRBJ1-2; clone size: few; V gene: TRBV2; CDR3 protein: CASSLTGGYTF; CDR3 DNA: TGTGCCAGCAGCCTGACAGGAGGCTACACCTTC
D gene: NA; J gene: TRBJ1-2; clone size: NA; V gene: TRBV5-1; CDR3 protein: CASRDAATDRRYGYTF; CDR3 DNA: TGCGCCAGCAGGGACGCGGCCACCGACAGGAGATATGGCTACACCTTC
D gene: NA; J gene: TRBJ2-1; clone size: NA; V gene: TRBV3-1/TRBV3-2; CDR3 protein: CASSLKGSNNEQFF; CDR3 DNA: TGTGCCAGCAGCCTCAAGGGGAGCAACAATGAGCAGTTCTTC
D gene: NA; J gene: TRBJ2-7; clone size: NA; V gene: TRBV20-1; CDR3 protein: CSARFLYEQYF; CDR3 DNA: TGCAGTGCTAGGTTTCTTTACGAGCAGTACTTC
D gene: NA; J gene: TRBJ2-3; clone size: NA; V gene: TRBV6-2/TRBV6-3; CDR3 protein: CASSYGQSTDTQYF; CDR3 DNA: TGTGCCAGCAGTTACGGGCAGAGCACAGATACGCAGTATTTT
D gene: TRBD2; J gene: TRBJ2-3; clone size: NA; V gene: TRBV7-8; CDR3 protein: CASRPKRDARDTQYF; CDR3 DNA: TGTGCCAGCAGACCGAAGCGGGACGCACGCGATACGCAGTATTTT
D gene: NA; J gene: TRBJ2-2; clone size: few; V gene: TRBV18; CDR3 protein: CASSPMTGRRNTGELFF; CDR3 DNA: TGTGCCAGCTCACCTATGACAGGTCGAAGGAACACCGGGGAGCTGTTTTTT
D gene: NA; J gene: TRBJ1-1; clone size: NA; V gene: TRBV2; CDR3 protein: CASRDRNEAFF; CDR3 DNA: TGTGCCAGCAGAGACAGAAACGAAGCTTTCTTT
D gene: NA; J gene: TRBJ1-2; clone size: NA; V gene: TRBV28; CDR3 protein: CASSPGQRINYGYTF; CDR3 DNA: TGTGCCAGCAGTCCCGGACAGAGGATAAACTATGGCTACACCTTC
D gene: TRBD1; J gene: TRBJ1-2; clone size: NA; V gene: TRBV28; CDR3 protein: CASSSTGLGWYGYTF; CDR3 DNA: TGTGCCAGCAGTTCGACAGGGCTAGGATGGTATGGCTACACCTTC
D gene: TRBD1; J gene: TRBJ2-7; clone size: NA; V gene: TRBV18; CDR3 protein: CASSPPIRDRGRSYEQYF; CDR3 DNA: TGTGCCAGCTCACCCCCCATCCGGGACAGGGGGCGTTCCTACGAGCAGTACTTC
D gene: NA; J gene: TRBJ1-1; clone size: NA; V gene: TRBV5-5; CDR3 protein: CASSLSSLQRGEAFF; CDR3 DNA: TGTGCCAGCAGCTTGTCTTCTTTACAAAGGGGTGAAGCTTTCTTT
D gene: TRBD2; J gene: TRBJ2-1; clone size: NA; V gene: TRBV5-4; CDR3 protein: CASSYGTSGSLNEQFF; CDR3 DNA: TGTGCCAGCAGCTACGGGACTAGCGGGAGTCTAAATGAGCAGTTCTTC
D gene: NA; J gene: TRBJ2-3; clone size: NA; V gene: TRBV7-9; CDR3 protein: CASSLVQGTDTQYF; CDR3 DNA: TGTGCCAGCAGCTTAGTTCAGGGCACAGATACGCAGTATTTT
D gene: NA; J gene: TRBJ1-5; clone size: few; V gene: TRBV11-2; CDR3 protein: CASSFPGPDQPQHF; CDR3 DNA: TGTGCCAGCAGCTTCCCAGGGCCTGATCAGCCCCAGCATTTT
D gene: NA; J gene: TRBJ2-3; clone size: NA; V gene: TRBV24-1; CDR3 protein: CATRALSTDTQYF; CDR3 DNA: TGTGCCACCCGGGCTCTGAGCACAGATACGCAGTATTTT
D gene: TRBD2; J gene: TRBJ2-1; clone size: NA; V gene: TRBV30; CDR3 protein: CAWSLSGGNEQFF; CDR3 DNA: TGTGCCTGGAGCCTCTCCGGGGGGAATGAGCAGTTCTTC
D gene: TRBD2; J gene: TRBJ2-2; clone size: NA; V gene: TRBV6-6; CDR3 protein: CASSFSGGATGELFF; CDR3 DNA: TGTGCCAGCAGTTTTAGCGGGGGGGCGACCGGGGAGCTGTTTTTT
D gene: TRBD2; J gene: TRBJ2-1; clone size: NA; V gene: TRBV7-7; CDR3 protein: CASSLTSGSGYEQFF; CDR3 DNA: TGTGCTAGCAGCTTAACTAGCGGGAGCGGGTATGAGCAGTTCTTC
D gene: NA; J gene: TRBJ1-1; clone size: NA; V gene: TRBV7-9; CDR3 protein: CASSWGIDRFNTEAFF; CDR3 DNA: TGTGCCAGCAGCTGGGGGATCGACAGGTTCAACACTGAAGCTTTCTTT
D gene: TRBD2; J gene: TRBJ2-2; clone size: NA; V gene: TRBV7-3; CDR3 protein: CASSLVGLAGATNTGELFF; CDR3 DNA: TGTGCCAGCAGCTTAGTCGGACTAGCGGGGGCTACGAACACCGGGGAGCTGTTTTTT
D gene: TRBD2; J gene: TRBJ2-2; clone size: NA; V gene: TRBV2; CDR3 protein: CASTPRASGSTGELFF; CDR3 DNA: TGTGCCAGCACCCCCCGGGCTAGCGGGAGCACCGGGGAGCTGTTTTTT
D gene: NA; J gene: TRBJ1-1; clone size: NA; V gene: TRBV4-2; CDR3 protein: CASSQETLNTEAFF; CDR3 DNA: TGTGCCAGCAGCCAAGAAACCCTGAACACTGAAGCTTTCTTT
D gene: NA; J gene: TRBJ1-2; clone size: NA; V gene: TRBV9; CDR3 protein: CASSVGGSGQVFGGYTF; CDR3 DNA: TGTGCCAGCAGCGTAGGGGGGTCAGGGCAGGTTTTTGGTGGCTACACCTTC
D gene: TRBD1; J gene: TRBJ1-2; clone size: NA; V gene: TRBV5-4; CDR3 protein: CASRMDRATYGYTF; CDR3 DNA: TGTGCCAGCAGAATGGACAGGGCCACCTATGGCTACACCTTC
D gene: NA; J gene: TRBJ2-2; clone size: NA; V gene: TRBV6-5; CDR3 protein: CASSYEGSGELFF; CDR3 DNA: TGTGCCAGCAGTTACGAGGGATCCGGGGAGCTGTTTTTT
D gene: TRBD1; J gene: TRBJ1-1; clone size: NA; V gene: TRBV30; CDR3 protein: CAWRPTGGVEAFF; CDR3 DNA: TGTGCCTGGAGACCCACAGGGGGCGTCGAAGCTTTCTTT
D gene: NA; J gene: TRBJ2-1; clone size: NA; V gene: TRBV2; CDR3 protein: CASSVRGGGGEQFF; CDR3 DNA: TGTGCCAGCAGTGTCCGCGGGGGCGGAGGGGAGCAGTTCTTC
D gene: TRBD1; J gene: TRBJ2-2; clone size: NA; V gene: TRBV29-1; CDR3 protein: CSVVYTGGYTGELFF; CDR3 DNA: TGCAGCGTTGTATATACAGGGGGCTACACCGGGGAGCTGTTTTTT
D gene: TRBD2; J gene: TRBJ2-5; clone size: NA; V gene: TRBV5-1; CDR3 protein: CASSWDYQMGQETQYF; CDR3 DNA: TGCGCCAGCAGCTGGGACTACCAAATGGGACAAGAGACCCAGTACTTC
D gene: NA; J gene: TRBJ2-7; clone size: NA; V gene: TRBV6-5; CDR3 protein: CASSWDGVNEQYF; CDR3 DNA: TGTGCCAGCAGTTGGGACGGTGTGAACGAGCAGTACTTC
D gene: TRBD1; J gene: TRBJ2-7; clone size: NA; V gene: TRBV3-1/TRBV3-2; CDR3 protein: CASSRGTGVYEQYF; CDR3 DNA: TGTGCCAGCAGCCGAGGGACAGGAGTCTACGAGCAGTACTTC
D gene: TRBD2; J gene: TRBJ2-7; clone size: NA; V gene: TRBV13; CDR3 protein: CASSSSVLAGGEEQYF; CDR3 DNA: TGTGCCAGCAGCTCTAGTGTCCTAGCGGGGGGGGAAGAGCAGTACTTC
D gene: NA; J gene: TRBJ1-1; clone size: NA; V gene: TRBV4-3; CDR3 protein: CASSQDRVSPLEAFF; CDR3 DNA: TGCGCCAGCAGCCAAGATCGTGTCAGCCCGCTTGAAGCTTTCTTT
D gene: NA; J gene: TRBJ1-2; clone size: NA; V gene: TRBV28; CDR3 protein: CASTLDPGYGYTF; CDR3 DNA: TGTGCCAGCACCTTAGACCCGGGATATGGCTACACCTTC
D gene: TRBD2; J gene: TRBJ2-7; clone size: NA; V gene: TRBV28; CDR3 protein: CASSLWASGSSYEQYF; CDR3 DNA: TGTGCCAGCAGTTTATGGGCTAGCGGGAGCTCCTACGAGCAGTACTTC
D gene: TRBD1; J gene: TRBJ2-7; clone size: few; V gene: TRBV7-9; CDR3 protein: CASSSRDRGYEQYF; CDR3 DNA: TGTGCCAGCAGCTCGCGGGACAGGGGCTACGAGCAGTACTTC
D gene: TRBD1; J gene: TRBJ2-7; clone size: NA; V gene: TRBV5-5; CDR3 protein: CASSFGQGAVRPYEQYF; CDR3 DNA: TGTGCCAGCAGCTTCGGACAGGGGGCTGTTCGCCCCTACGAGCAGTACTTC
D gene: TRBD1; J gene: TRBJ2-7; clone size: once; V gene: TRBV27; CDR3 protein: CASSSIPYINRGQVEEQYF; CDR3 DNA: TGTGCCAGCAGCTCAATACCATATATTAACAGGGGGCAAGTGGAAGAGCAGTACTTC